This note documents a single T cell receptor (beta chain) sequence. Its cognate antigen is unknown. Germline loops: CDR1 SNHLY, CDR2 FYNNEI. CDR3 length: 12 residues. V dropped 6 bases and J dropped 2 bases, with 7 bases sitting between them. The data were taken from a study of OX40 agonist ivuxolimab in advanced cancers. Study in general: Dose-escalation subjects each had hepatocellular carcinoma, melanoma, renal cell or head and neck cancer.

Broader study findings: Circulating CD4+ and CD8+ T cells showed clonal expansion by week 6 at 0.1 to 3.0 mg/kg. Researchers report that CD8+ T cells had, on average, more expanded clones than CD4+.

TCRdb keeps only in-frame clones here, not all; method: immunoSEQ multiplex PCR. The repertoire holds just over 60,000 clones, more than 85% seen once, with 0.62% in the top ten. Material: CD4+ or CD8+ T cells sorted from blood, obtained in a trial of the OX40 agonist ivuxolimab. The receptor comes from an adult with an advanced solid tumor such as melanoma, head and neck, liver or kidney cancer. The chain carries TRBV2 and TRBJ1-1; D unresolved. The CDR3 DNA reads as TGTGCCAGCAGGCGGGGTAACACTGAAGCTTTCTTT. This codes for CASRRGNTEAFF.